Listed below are T cell receptor beta chains from one sample, sequenced in a study of blood T cell repertoires in COVID-19. Only in-frame clones appear in the TCRdb table, and some are missing; sequencing was by immunoSEQ multiplex PCR. The sample yields 65,000 to 75,000 clones, roughly 80% seen once. Sequenced: peripheral blood. Receptors originate from a woman of 80 years or more with acute or convalescent COVID-19. Each CDR3 is given with its conserved first and last residue. Fields, in order: D gene, J gene, V gene, clone size, CDR3 length, CDR3 protein, CDR3 DNA. The D gene is left open where the match is weak. Not all rows give a size; the values are once, few, many and, for expanded clones, a class.

>TRBD1|TRBJ2-7|TRBV5-1|once|14
CASSLTGGNYEQYF
TGCGCCAGCAGCTTGACAGGGGGTAATTACGAGCAGTACTTC
>-|TRBJ1-1|TRBV19|-|14
CASSFLRENTEAFF
TGTGCCAGTAGTTTCCTCAGGGAGAACACTGAAGCTTTCTTT
>TRBD1|TRBJ1-6|TRBV15|-|18
CATSRGGAGGSYNSPLHF
TGTGCCACCAGCAGAGGAGGGGCAGGGGGCTCCTATAATTCACCCCTCCACTTT
>-|TRBJ1-1|TRBV11-3|-|15
CASSPGGTQNTEAFF
TGTGCCAGCAGCCCGGGTGGGACACAGAACACTGAAGCTTTCTTT
>TRBD1|TRBJ1-1|TRBV19|-|15
CASSNPGQGGTEAFF
TGTGCCAGTAGTAACCCCGGACAGGGGGGCACTGAAGCTTTCTTT
>TRBD1|TRBJ1-1|TRBV7-9|-|19
CASRQGTGVPTRVNTEAFF
TGTGCCAGCAGACAAGGGACAGGCGTGCCTACTAGGGTAAACACTGAAGCTTTCTTT
>-|TRBJ1-4|TRBV4-1|-|15
CASSQITITNEKLFF
TGCGCCAGCAGCCAAATAACTATCACTAATGAAAAACTGTTTTTT
>TRBD2|TRBJ2-1|TRBV10-3|-|13
CAIALAGDDEQFF
TGTGCCATCGCACTAGCGGGGGACGATGAGCAGTTCTTC
>TRBD1|TRBJ1-6|TRBV5-1|-|16
CASSWRGTGANSPLHF
TGCGCCAGCAGCTGGAGGGGGACAGGGGCCAATTCACCCCTCCACTTT
>TRBD1|TRBJ2-7|TRBV29-1|few|11
CSSRDSYEQYF
TGCAGCTCCCGGGACAGCTACGAGCAGTACTTC
>-|TRBJ2-2|TRBV5-1|-|15
CASSIRLGTTGELFF
TGCGCCAGCAGCATAAGACTAGGGACGACCGGGGAGCTGTTTTTT
>TRBD2|TRBJ2-1|TRBV3-1/TRBV3-2|few|15
CASSQERSGGRGEFF
TGTGCCAGCAGCCAAGAAAGGAGCGGGGGCCGCGGGGAGTTCTTC
>-|TRBJ1-3|TRBV4-2|-|16
CASSQVSYSSGNTIYF
TGTGCCAGCAGCCAGGTCAGTTACAGCTCTGGAAACACCATATATTTT
>TRBD2|TRBJ2-5|TRBV19|few|15
CASSSSGGLGETQYF
TGTGCCAGTAGCTCGAGCGGGGGCCTGGGGGAGACCCAGTACTTC
>-|TRBJ2-7|TRBV12-2|-|17
CASRLYPLTGPPYEQYF
TGTGCAAGTCGCTTATATCCTTTGACAGGGCCCCCCTACGAGCAGTACTTC
>-|TRBJ2-2|TRBV5-1|-|14
CASSLDSSTGELFF
TGCGCCAGCAGCTTGGACAGCTCCACCGGGGAGCTGTTTTTT
>-|TRBJ1-2|TRBV6-5|-|14
CASTPGGGDYGYTF
TGTGCCAGTACCCCGGGGGGGGGCGACTATGGCTACACCTTC
>-|TRBJ1-1|TRBV7-2|-|14
CASSLRQSNTEAFF
TGTGCCAGCAGCTTAAGACAGTCGAACACTGAAGCTTTCTTT
>-|TRBJ2-1|TRBV3-1/TRBV3-2|-|16
CASSQQGLRSYNEQFF
TGTGCCAGCAGCCAACAGGGACTCCGCTCCTACAATGAGCAGTTCTTC
>-|TRBJ2-5|TRBV7-9|-|16
CASSLGRGGERETQYF
TGTGCCAGCAGCTTAGGACGTGGGGGCGAGAGGGAGACCCAGTACTTC
>-|TRBJ2-2|TRBV5-5|-|18
CASSLSGSRPPNTGELFF
TGTGCCAGCAGCTTATCGGGATCGCGCCCTCCTAACACCGGGGAGCTGTTTTTT
>-|TRBJ2-3|TRBV5-1|-|15
CASSDASLNTDTQYF
TGCGCCAGCAGTGACGCTAGCCTGAACACAGATACGCAGTATTTT
>TRBD2|TRBJ2-2|TRBV7-6|-|16
CASSWTSGMNTGELFF
TGTGCCAGCAGCTGGACTAGCGGAATGAACACCGGGGAGCTGTTTTTT
>TRBD1|TRBJ2-3|TRBV6-5|once|15
CASRVTGAFADTQYF
TGTGCCAGCAGGGTTACAGGGGCTTTTGCAGATACGCAGTATTTT
>TRBD1|TRBJ2-7|TRBV3-1/TRBV3-2|-|15
CASSPRGQGKYEQYF
TGTGCCAGCAGCCCCCGGGGACAGGGGAAGTACGAGCAGTACTTC
>-|TRBJ2-5|TRBV6-5|-|15
CASSLTRGAGETQYF
TGTGCCAGCAGCCTGACCCGGGGGGCAGGGGAGACCCAGTACTTC
>TRBD1|TRBJ1-6|TRBV18|-|17
CASSLRQGAGYNSPLHF
TGTGCCAGCTCACTACGACAGGGGGCCGGGTATAATTCACCCCTCCACTTT
>TRBD1|TRBJ2-4|TRBV7-2|-|14
CASSFGQGQNIQYF
TGTGCCAGCAGCTTCGGACAGGGGCAAAACATTCAGTACTTC
>TRBD2|TRBJ2-7|TRBV7-9|-|14
CASSLSGGAGEQYF
TGTGCCAGCAGCTTAAGCGGGGGGGCCGGCGAGCAGTACTTC
>-|TRBJ2-7|TRBV9|few|12
CASSGLGSEQYF
TGTGCCAGCAGCGGCCTCGGGAGCGAGCAGTACTTC
>TRBD1|TRBJ1-1|TRBV12-5|-|15
CASGHEGQLYTEAFF
TGTGCTAGTGGTCATGAGGGACAGCTCTACACTGAAGCTTTCTTT
>-|TRBJ2-7|TRBV18|-|15
CASSPGLEGSYEQYF
TGTGCCAGCTCACCCGGTTTGGAGGGCTCCTACGAGCAGTACTTC